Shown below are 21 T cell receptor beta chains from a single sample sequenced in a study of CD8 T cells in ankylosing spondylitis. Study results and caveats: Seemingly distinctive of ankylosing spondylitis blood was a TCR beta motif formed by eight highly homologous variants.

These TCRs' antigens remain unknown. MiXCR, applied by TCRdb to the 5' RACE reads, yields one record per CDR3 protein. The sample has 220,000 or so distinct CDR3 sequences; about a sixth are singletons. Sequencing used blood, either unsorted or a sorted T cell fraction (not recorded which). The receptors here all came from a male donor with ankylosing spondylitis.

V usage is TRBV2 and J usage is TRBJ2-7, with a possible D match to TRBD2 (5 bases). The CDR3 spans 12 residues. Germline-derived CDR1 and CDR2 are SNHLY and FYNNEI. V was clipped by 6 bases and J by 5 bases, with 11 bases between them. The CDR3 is CASSPSGNEQYF. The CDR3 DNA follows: TGTGCCAGCAGCCCCTCGGGAAACGAGCAGTACTTC.

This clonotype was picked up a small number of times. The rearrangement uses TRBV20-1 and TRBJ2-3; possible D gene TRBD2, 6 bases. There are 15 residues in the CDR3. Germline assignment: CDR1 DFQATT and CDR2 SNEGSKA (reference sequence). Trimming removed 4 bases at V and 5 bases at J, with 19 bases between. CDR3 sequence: CSAKDWTGEVDTQYF. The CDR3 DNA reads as TGCAGTGCTAAGGATTGGACGGGAGAGGTAGATACGCAGTATTTT.

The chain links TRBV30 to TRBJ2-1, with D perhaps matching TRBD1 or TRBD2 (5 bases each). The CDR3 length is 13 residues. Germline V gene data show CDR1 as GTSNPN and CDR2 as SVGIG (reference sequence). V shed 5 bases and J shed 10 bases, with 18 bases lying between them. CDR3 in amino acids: CAWLTGLGREQFF. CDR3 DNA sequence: TGTGCCTGGTTAACAGGACTCGGACGCGAGCAGTTCTTC.

The CDR3 DNA is TGCAGTGCATCCGGACAGCCTTATAATTCACCCCTCCACTTT. Translated, it gives CSASGQPYNSPLHF. This rearrangement joins TRBV20-1 to TRBJ1-6, with D possibly being TRBD1 (6 bases). With 6 bases removed from V and 4 bases from J, the gap between germline ends came to 13 bases. The CDR3 is 14 amino acids. Germline V gene lookup returns CDR1 DFQATT and CDR2 SNEGSKA (reference sequence).

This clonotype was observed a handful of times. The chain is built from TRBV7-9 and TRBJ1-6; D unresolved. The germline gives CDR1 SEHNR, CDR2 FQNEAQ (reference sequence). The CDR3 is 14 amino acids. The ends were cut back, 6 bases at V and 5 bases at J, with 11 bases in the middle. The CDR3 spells CASRDGPNNSPLHF. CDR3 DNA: TGTGCCAGCAGGGACGGTCCCAATAATTCACCCCTCCACTTT.

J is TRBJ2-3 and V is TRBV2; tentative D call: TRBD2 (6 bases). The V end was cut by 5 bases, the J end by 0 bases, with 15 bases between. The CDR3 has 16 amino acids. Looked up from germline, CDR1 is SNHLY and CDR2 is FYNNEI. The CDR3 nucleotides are TGTGCCAGCAGTCCCGGCCCGGGGGATAGCACAGATACGCAGTATTTT. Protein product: CASSPGPGDSTDTQYF.

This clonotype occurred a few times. The CDR3 here is CATSDPGTGGETQYF. The CDR3 nucleotides are TGTGCCACCAGTGACCCCGGGACGGGGGGAGAGACCCAGTACTTC. This chain connects TRBV24-1 to TRBJ2-5, with 7 positions matching TRBD2. CDR3 length equals 15 residues. Germline V lookup: CDR1 KGHDR, CDR2 SFDVKD. V shed 4 bases, J shed 4 bases, and the junction held 8 bases outside the gene matches.

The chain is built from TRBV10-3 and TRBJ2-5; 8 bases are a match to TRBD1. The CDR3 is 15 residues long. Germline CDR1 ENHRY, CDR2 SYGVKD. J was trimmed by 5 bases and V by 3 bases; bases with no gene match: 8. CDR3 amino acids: CAISDWTGPWETQYF. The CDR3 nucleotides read TGTGCCATCAGTGATTGGACAGGGCCTTGGGAGACCCAGTACTTC.

The CDR3 protein is CASSYSVGYEQYF. DNA for the CDR3: TGTGCCAGCAGTTACTCGGTCGGCTACGAGCAGTACTTC. The chain employs TRBV6-5 and TRBJ2-7; no firm D call. The germline gives CDR1 MNHEY, CDR2 SVGAGI. This CDR3 contains 13 residues. Deletions cut 0 bases from V and 3 bases from J, with 6 bases between.

This CDR3 is CASSPEAGNTIYF. The CDR3 coding sequence is TGTGCCAGCAGCCCGGAAGCTGGAAACACCATATATTTT. The chain uses TRBV5-6 and TRBJ1-3; D remains unclear. From germline, CDR1 is SGHDT and CDR2 YYEEEE. The CDR3 runs 13 residues. V lost 4 bases, J lost 2 bases, and 7 bases lay in between.

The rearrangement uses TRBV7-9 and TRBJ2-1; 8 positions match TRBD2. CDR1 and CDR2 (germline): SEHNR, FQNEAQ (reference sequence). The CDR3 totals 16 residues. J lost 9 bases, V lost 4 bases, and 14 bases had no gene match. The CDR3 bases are TGTGCCAGCAGCTCGTCTGGAGCGGGAGTAGGGGGTGAGCAGTTCTTC. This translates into CASSSSGAGVGGEQFF.

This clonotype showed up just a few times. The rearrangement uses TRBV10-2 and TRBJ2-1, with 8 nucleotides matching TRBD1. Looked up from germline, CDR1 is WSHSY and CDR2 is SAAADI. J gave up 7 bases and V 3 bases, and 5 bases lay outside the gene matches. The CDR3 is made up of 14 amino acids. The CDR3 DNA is TGCGCCAGCAGTGATACAGGGGGTCTAAATGAGCAGTTCTTC. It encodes CASSDTGGLNEQFF.

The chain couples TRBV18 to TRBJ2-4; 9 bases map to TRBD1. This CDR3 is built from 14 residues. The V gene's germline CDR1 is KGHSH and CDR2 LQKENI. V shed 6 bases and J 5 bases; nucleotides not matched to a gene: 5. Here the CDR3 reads CASSPGQGENIQYF. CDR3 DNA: TGTGCCAGCTCCCCGGGACAGGGAGAAAACATTCAGTACTTC.

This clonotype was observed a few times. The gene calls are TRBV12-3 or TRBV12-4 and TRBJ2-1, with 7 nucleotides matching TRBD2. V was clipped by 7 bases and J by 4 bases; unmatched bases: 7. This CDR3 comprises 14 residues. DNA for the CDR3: TGTGCCAGCACCTCGAGCGGGGTGTACAATGAGCAGTTCTTC. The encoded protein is CASTSSGVYNEQFF.

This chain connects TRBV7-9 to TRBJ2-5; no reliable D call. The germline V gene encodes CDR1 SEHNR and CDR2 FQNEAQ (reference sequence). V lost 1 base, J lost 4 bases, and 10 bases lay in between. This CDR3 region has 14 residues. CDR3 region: CASSLVISGETQYF. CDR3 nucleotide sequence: TGTGCCAGCAGCTTAGTGATTTCGGGAGAGACCCAGTACTTC.

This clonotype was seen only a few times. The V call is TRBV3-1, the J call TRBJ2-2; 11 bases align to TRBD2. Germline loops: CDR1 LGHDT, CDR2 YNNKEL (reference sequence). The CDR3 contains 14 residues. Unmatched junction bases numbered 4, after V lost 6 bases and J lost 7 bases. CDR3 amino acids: CASSQTSGDGELFF. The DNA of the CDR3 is TGTGCCAGCAGTCAGACTAGCGGGGACGGGGAGCTGTTTTTT.

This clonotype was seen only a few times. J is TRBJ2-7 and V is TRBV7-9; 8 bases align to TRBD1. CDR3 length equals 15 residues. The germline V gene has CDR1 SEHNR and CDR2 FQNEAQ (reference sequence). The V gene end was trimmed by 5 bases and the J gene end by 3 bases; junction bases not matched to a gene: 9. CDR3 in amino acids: CASSPRQGRNYEQYF. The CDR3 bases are TGTGCCAGCAGCCCCCGACAGGGGAGAAACTACGAGCAGTACTTC.

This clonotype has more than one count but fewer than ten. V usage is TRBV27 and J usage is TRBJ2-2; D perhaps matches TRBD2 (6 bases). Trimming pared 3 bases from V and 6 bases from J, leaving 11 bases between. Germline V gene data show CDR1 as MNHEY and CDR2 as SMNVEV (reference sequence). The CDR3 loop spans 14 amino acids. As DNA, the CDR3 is TGTGCCAGCAGTTTGCGGGGAGAGGCCGGGGAGCTGTTTTTT. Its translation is CASSLRGEAGELFF.

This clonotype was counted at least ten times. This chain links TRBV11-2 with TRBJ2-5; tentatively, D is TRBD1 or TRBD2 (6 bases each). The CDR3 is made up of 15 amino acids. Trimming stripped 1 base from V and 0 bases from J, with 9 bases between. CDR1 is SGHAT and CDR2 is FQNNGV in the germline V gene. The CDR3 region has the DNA TGTGCCAGCAGCTTAGGAGGGGGGTACCAAGAGACCCAGTACTTC. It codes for CASSLGGGYQETQYF.

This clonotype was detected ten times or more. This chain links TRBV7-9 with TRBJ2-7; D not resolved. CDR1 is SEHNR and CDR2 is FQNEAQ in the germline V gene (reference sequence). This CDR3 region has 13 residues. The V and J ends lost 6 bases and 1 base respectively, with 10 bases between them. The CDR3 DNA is TGTGCCAGCAGTTTGGTCAGTTCCTACGAGCAGTACTTC. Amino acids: CASSLVSSYEQYF.

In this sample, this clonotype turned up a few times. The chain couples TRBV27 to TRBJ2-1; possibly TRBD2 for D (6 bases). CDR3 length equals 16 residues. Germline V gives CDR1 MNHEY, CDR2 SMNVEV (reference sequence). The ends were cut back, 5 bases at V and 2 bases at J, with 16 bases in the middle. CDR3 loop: CASSPRGTLPYNEQFF. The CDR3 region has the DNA TGTGCCAGCAGTCCCCGGGGGACCCTCCCCTACAATGAGCAGTTCTTC.